These T cell receptor beta chains were read from a single sample in a study of blood T cell repertoires in COVID-19. The repertoire was sequenced with immunoSEQ multiplex PCR; TCRdb's copy has only in-frame clones and lacks some. Here the sample spans approximately 280,000 clones, less than 85% being singletons. Sequencing used peripheral blood. The origin of the receptors is a human donor with COVID-19, enrolled during active disease. The donor label of this sample is uncertain. CDR3s leave out the opening cysteine and the closing phenylalanine or tryptophan. Expanded clones get a size class; other rows say once, few or many, or leave the size out.

v_call	j_call	clone_size	cdr3_aa
TRBV19	TRBJ2-7	.	ASSIPGQSSYEQY
TRBV9	TRBJ1-2	.	ASRAGTGGSANYGYT
TRBV5-1	TRBJ2-1	few	ASSFDSNNEQF
TRBV5-6	TRBJ2-3	few	ASSTLRETTDTQY
TRBV6-5	TRBJ1-3	.	ASSYSGRGDGNTIY
TRBV24-1	TRBJ2-5	.	ATAGTSGRAEETQY
TRBV28	TRBJ2-7	few	ASRVGQTFGEQY
TRBV11-3	TRBJ1-1	.	ASSLVTGTEAF
TRBV10-3	TRBJ2-2	.	AARLGQGEAGELF
TRBV5-5	TRBJ1-1	.	ASSFGSRVNTEAF
TRBV2	TRBJ2-7	.	ASSRDRVGQY
TRBV6-2/TRBV6-3	TRBJ2-3	.	ASSYPYRATDTQY
TRBV27	TRBJ2-2	.	ASSLSAGAAHTGELF
TRBV19	TRBJ1-2	.	ASSSVLANYGYT
TRBV24-1	TRBJ1-6	.	ATSDVAVNSPLH
TRBV5-4	TRBJ2-3	.	ASSFPWQGPDTQY
TRBV7-3	TRBJ2-4	.	ASSLLGGENIQY
TRBV10-3	TRBJ2-7	once	AISDGTSYEQY
TRBV15	TRBJ2-3	.	ATSRVSGRGTDTQY
TRBV6-5	TRBJ2-5	.	ASRGVGGGQETQY
TRBV5-5	TRBJ2-3	.	ASSLTGRGDTQY
TRBV6-5	TRBJ1-5	.	ASRTRQGRQPQH
TRBV2	TRBJ1-5	.	ASTTVPSNQPQH
TRBV6-2/TRBV6-3	TRBJ2-1	.	ASSYSIGTNYNEQF
TRBV9	TRBJ1-2	.	ASSRRTGEDDYGYT
TRBV7-3	TRBJ1-2	.	ASSLLPGGYGYT
TRBV27	TRBJ1-5	.	ASSPLGRGRDQPQH
TRBV5-1	TRBJ1-4	few	ASSLESEEKLF
TRBV5-1	TRBJ2-5	.	ASSLLGLAGEETQY
TRBV29-1	TRBJ1-1	.	SAGVWNTEAF
TRBV6-1	TRBJ2-3	.	ASSARRVKGADTQY
TRBV15	TRBJ2-5	.	ATSSGTSGSGYQETQY
TRBV11-3	TRBJ1-1	once	ASSSGRDRVGTEAF
TRBV28	TRBJ2-7	.	ASSLPGTTYEQY
TRBV30	TRBJ2-6	.	AWSVWDNWESGANVLT
TRBV4-3	TRBJ2-1	.	ASSQDRVNEQF
TRBV7-2	TRBJ2-2	once	ASSLFQGAPGELF
TRBV5-6	TRBJ1-5	few	ASSLKPGGVGQPQH
TRBV28	TRBJ1-6	once	ASSIDRVTSPLH